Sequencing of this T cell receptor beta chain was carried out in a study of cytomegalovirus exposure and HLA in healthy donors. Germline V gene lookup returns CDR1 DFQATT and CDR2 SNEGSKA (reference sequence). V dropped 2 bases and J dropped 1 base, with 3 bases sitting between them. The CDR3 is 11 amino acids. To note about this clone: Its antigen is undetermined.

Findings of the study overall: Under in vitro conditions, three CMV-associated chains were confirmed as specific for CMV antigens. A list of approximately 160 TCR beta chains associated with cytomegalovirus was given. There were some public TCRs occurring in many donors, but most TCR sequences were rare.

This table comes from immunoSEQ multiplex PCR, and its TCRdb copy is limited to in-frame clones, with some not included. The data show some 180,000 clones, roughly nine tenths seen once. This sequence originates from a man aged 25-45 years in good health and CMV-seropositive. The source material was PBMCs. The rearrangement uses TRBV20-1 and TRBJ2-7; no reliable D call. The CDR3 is CSARRSYEQYF. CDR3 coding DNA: TGCAGTGCTAGACGGTCCTACGAGCAGTACTTC.